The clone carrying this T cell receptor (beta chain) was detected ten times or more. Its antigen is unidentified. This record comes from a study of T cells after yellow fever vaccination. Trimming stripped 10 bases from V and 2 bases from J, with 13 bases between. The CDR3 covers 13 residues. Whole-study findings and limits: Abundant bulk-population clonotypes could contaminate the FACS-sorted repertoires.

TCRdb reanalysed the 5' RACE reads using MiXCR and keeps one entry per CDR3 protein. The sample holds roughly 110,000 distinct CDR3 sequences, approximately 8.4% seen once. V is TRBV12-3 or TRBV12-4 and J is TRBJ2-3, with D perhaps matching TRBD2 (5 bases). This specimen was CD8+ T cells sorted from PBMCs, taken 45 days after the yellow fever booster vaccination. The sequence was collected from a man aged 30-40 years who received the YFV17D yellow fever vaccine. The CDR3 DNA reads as TGTGCCACCACCGGGCGGGTCACAGATACGCAGTATTTT. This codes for CATTGRVTDTQYF.